This T cell receptor beta chain was found in a study of T cell responses to AZD1222 COVID-19 vaccine. Regarding the study as a whole: Repertoires were collected only later (after the peak T cell response had occurred).

Using immunoSEQ multiplex PCR, the repertoire was profiled, and TCRdb retains in-frame clones only, with some absent. This sample carries about 90,000 clones, 86% of them seen once, and the ten largest clones take more than 7%. With respect to this clone: Its specificity is unknown.

Per the germline V gene, CDR1 is SGDLS and CDR2 is YYNGEE. The CDR3 extends over 13 amino acids. V lost 0 bases and J 4 bases, leaving 4 bases between the germline ends. The starting material was peripheral blood, obtained on day 0 of AZD1222 vaccination. The chain has TRBV9 and TRBJ2-2; D unclear. This TCR was recovered from an adult in good health. For the CDR3, the DNA is TGTGCCAGCAGCGTAGGCACCACCGGGGAGCTGTTTTTT. It codes for CASSVGTTGELFF.